Each of the 9 T cell receptor beta chains below was sequenced from the same sample in a study of T cells in Graves' hyperthyroidism and ophthalmopathy. TCR beta CDR3 sequences were amplified from RNA transcripts. Initially, a first-round RT-PCR of the TCR CDR3 employed the HTBI primer set. TCRdb redid the calling of the multiplex PCR reads with MiXCR, one entry per CDR3 protein. This table has more than 500,000 distinct CDR3 sequences, 13% to 15% appearing once. Sequencing was performed on blood. The receptors originated from a woman between 40 and 50 years old with Graves' hyperthyroidism.

This clonotype came up many times. The J gene is TRBJ1-2, the V gene TRBV3-1; the D is unclear. V was shortened by 4 bases and J by 1 base, with 7 bases between the two germline ends. Germline V gene data show CDR1 as LGHDT and CDR2 as YNNKEL (reference sequence). This CDR3 has 13 residues. CDR3 in DNA: TGTGCCAGCAGCCCCGGGGATAACTATGGCTACACCTTC. Its translation is CASSPGDNYGYTF. Drawing the rest from reference TRBV3-1 and TRBJ1-2, the complete variable domain is DTAVSQTPKYLVTQMGNDKSIKCEQNLGHDTMYWYKQDSKKFLKIMFSYNNKELIINETVPNRFSPKSPDKAHLNLHINSLELGDSAVYFCASSPGDNYGYTFGSGTRLTVV.

V is TRBV4-1 and J is TRBJ2-3; D unclear. V lost 1 base to trimming and J lost 2 bases, with 7 bases between them. The germline V gene has CDR1 MGHRA and CDR2 YSYEKL. This CDR3 comprises 14 residues. This CDR3 reads CASSQALPTDTQYF. The CDR3, as DNA: TGCGCCAGCAGCCAAGCACTTCCCACAGATACGCAGTATTTT.

The table lists this clonotype with a few counts. The V and J genes are TRBV24-1 and TRBJ1-1; 10 bases are a match to TRBD1. CDR1 and CDR2 (germline): KGHDR, SFDVKD. After removal of 7 bases from V and 4 bases from J, the junction contained 5 bases not matched to a gene. The CDR3 loop spans 14 amino acids. CDR3 sequence: CATRGTGERTEAFF. The DNA of the CDR3 is TGTGCCACCAGGGGGACAGGGGAGCGCACTGAAGCTTTCTTT.

This clonotype has more than one count but fewer than ten. At one of its ends the junction is not consistent with the germline gene, which may arise from a read error. The rearrangement joins TRBV6-5 to TRBJ2-5; no definite D call. Germline lookup yields CDR1 MNHEY and CDR2 SVGAGI. The length of the CDR3 is 14 residues. The CDR3 is CASGYLRNQGTQYF. In DNA form, the CDR3 reads TGTGCCAGCGGTTACCTCCGAAACCAAGGGACCCAGTACTTC.

This clonotype was picked up a small number of times. V and J are TRBV2 and TRBJ2-7, with D hard to call. The CDR3 runs 13 residues. The ends were cut back, 6 bases at V and 0 bases at J, with 9 bases in the middle. The germline V gene has CDR1 SNHLY and CDR2 FYNNEI. CDR3 residues: CASSEDISYEQYF. The CDR3 DNA sequence: TGTGCCAGCAGCGAGGATATCTCCTACGAGCAGTACTTC.

This clonotype has only a few counts. The chain joins TRBV5-8 to TRBJ2-7, with TRBD1 matching 9 bases. This CDR3 contains 17 residues. CDR1 is SGHTS and CDR2 is YDEGEE in the germline V gene. V was pared by 3 bases and J by 0 bases, with 10 bases of the junction left unmatched. The CDR3 here is CASSSSVGQGGSYEQYF. The CDR3 coding sequence is TGTGCCAGCAGCTCCAGCGTGGGACAGGGCGGCTCCTACGAGCAGTACTTC.

This clonotype turned up a few times. This chain connects TRBV29-1 to TRBJ2-2; 7 nucleotides line up with TRBD2. The CDR3 contains 12 residues. Germline V CDR1 and CDR2: SQVTM, ANQGSEA. After removal of 3 bases from V and 6 bases from J, the junction contained 1 base not matched to a gene. CDR3 in DNA: TGCAGCGTTGATGCGGGGGCCGGGGAGCTGTTTTTT. The encoded protein is CSVDAGAGELFF.

The chain joins TRBV15 to TRBJ1-5, with D unclear. The CDR3 spans 16 residues. Germline values: CDR1 LNHNV, CDR2 YYDKDF (reference sequence). The V end lost 0 bases, the J end lost 7 bases, and 16 bases lay between the germline ends. In nucleotides, the CDR3 is TGTGCCACCAGCAGAGATAGGTTCGGGGTCCAACAGCCCCAGCATTTT. Protein: CATSRDRFGVQQPQHF.

This clonotype was found a few times. The CDR3 region is CASSSMGQGSYEQYF. The CDR3 coding sequence is TGCGCCAGCAGCTCAATGGGGCAGGGCTCCTACGAGCAGTACTTC. This chain uses TRBV5-1 with TRBJ2-7, with TRBD1 as a possible D gene (5 bases). Trimming shortened V by 3 bases and J by 0 bases, and 13 bases separated the two germline ends. CDR1 and CDR2 from the germline V gene are SGHRS and YFSETQ. The CDR3 has 15 residues.